Here is one T cell receptor (beta chain) with its context. Its antigen is not known. These data originate in a study of CD8 T cells in ankylosing spondylitis. J gave up 4 bases and V 5 bases, and 12 bases lay outside the gene matches. The V gene's germline CDR1 is MNHEY and CDR2 SMNVEV (reference sequence). The CDR3 covers 18 residues. By quantitative 5'-RACE with molecular barcodes, the TCR beta libraries were made. MiXCR was run by TCRdb on the 5' RACE reads, yielding one entry per CDR3 protein. The sample yields 800,000 to 900,000 distinct CDR3 sequences, 12% seen once. Study observations and caveats: Ankylosing spondylitis blood seemed to carry a telltale TCR beta motif made of under ten highly homologous variants. Clones linked to disease were reported to show significant enrichment in matched ankylosing spondylitis synovial fluid. CD8+ disease-linked clones were present at relatively low frequencies in blood. In reactive arthritis synovial fluid and blood, some motif variants had been reported before.

The receptor comes from a male donor with ankylosing spondylitis. This chain uses TRBV27 with TRBJ2-3; 13 nucleotides line up with TRBD2. The sample taken for sequencing was blood, either unsorted or a sorted T cell fraction (not recorded which). The CDR3 region is CASSGGTSGTSRPDTQYF. DNA for the CDR3: TGTGCCAGCAGTGGAGGGACTAGCGGGACCTCCCGCCCAGATACGCAGTATTTT.